This passage covers 17 T cell receptor beta chains from one sample sequenced in a study of T cells after yellow fever vaccination. TCRdb reprocessed the 5' RACE reads via MiXCR and lists one record per CDR3 protein. This sample has about 73,000 distinct CDR3 sequences, with over 7.5% found just once. Sequenced here: CD8+ T cells sorted from PBMCs, sampled on the day of the yellow fever booster vaccination. The receptors shown here come from a man aged 25-40 years who received the YFV17D yellow fever vaccine.

This clonotype was counted only a few times. The gene calls are TRBV5-1 and TRBJ2-5, with D uncertain. Germline V CDR1 and CDR2: SGHRS, YFSETQ. The CDR3 loop spans 15 amino acids. V dropped 0 bases and J dropped 6 bases, with 15 bases sitting between them. The CDR3 loop is CASSLADTPGQTQYF. CDR3 sequence (DNA): TGCGCCAGCAGCTTGGCCGACACCCCCGGGCAGACCCAGTACTTC.

The chain carries TRBV7-9 and TRBJ2-1; 7 positions agree with TRBD1. Germline V CDR1 and CDR2: SEHNR, FQNEAQ (reference sequence). J gave up 13 bases and V 5 bases, and 5 bases lay outside the gene matches. CDR3 length: 11 residues. The DNA of the CDR3 is TGTGCCAGCAGCCTGGACAGGCCACAGTTCTTC. Translated: CASSLDRPQFF.

This clonotype has more than one count but fewer than ten. The chain has TRBV7-8 and TRBJ2-3, with D possibly matching TRBD1 (6 bases). CDR1 is SGHVS, CDR2 FQNEAQ, per germline. The ends were cut back, 2 bases at V and 1 base at J, with 13 bases in the middle. CDR3 length: 16 residues. CDR3 bases: TGTGCCAGCAGCTTACCAGGGGATGAAGGCACAGATACGCAGTATTTT. Protein: CASSLPGDEGTDTQYF. The full variable domain, with the rest looked up from reference TRBV7-8 and TRBJ2-3, is GAGVSQSPRYKVAKRGQDVALRCDPISGHVSLFWYQQALGQGPEFLTYFQNEAQLDKSGLPSDRFFAERPEGSVSTLKIQRTQQEDSAVYLCASSLPGDEGTDTQYFGPGTRLTVL.

This clonotype was seen more than once but under ten times. This chain connects TRBV6-1 to TRBJ1-6, with D tentatively TRBD1 (5 bases). The germline V and J ends were trimmed by 6 bases and 7 bases, with 19 bases remaining between them. Per the germline V gene, CDR1 is MNHNS and CDR2 is SASEGT. CDR3 size: 16 residues. CDR3 protein: CASSSLRGAVNSPLHF. In DNA form, the CDR3 reads TGTGCCAGCAGCAGTCTCCGTGGGGCCGTAAATTCACCCCTCCACTTT.

The chain has TRBV7-2 and TRBJ2-3; 13 positions agree with TRBD2. This CDR3 spans 16 amino acids. Germline CDR1 and CDR2: SGHTA and FQGNSA. The ends lost 7 bases at V and 6 bases at J; junction bases unmatched: 10. The CDR3 region has the DNA TGTGCCAGCATTAAGGGGGGGACTAGCGGGATTGATACGCAGTATTTT. Amino acid sequence: CASIKGGTSGIDTQYF.

This clonotype came up a few times. The V call is TRBV12-3 or TRBV12-4, the J call TRBJ2-3; 10 bases map to TRBD2. The CDR3 spans 17 residues. V dropped 6 bases and J dropped 0; count of bases not matched to a gene: 9. The CDR3 coding sequence is TGTGCCAGCAGCCGTCGTTTGACTAGCGGGAGCACAGATACGCAGTATTTT. Protein sequence: CASSRRLTSGSTDTQYF.

The chain uses TRBV4-3 and TRBJ2-4; tentatively, D is TRBD2 (6 bases). Per the germline V gene, CDR1 is LGHNA and CDR2 is YSLEER. V lost 4 bases, J lost 3 bases, and 13 bases lay in between. The CDR3 totals 15 residues. In DNA, the CDR3 is TGCGCCAGCAGCCCTGAGCTGGAGGGCAAAAACATTCAGTACTTC. Encoded protein: CASSPELEGKNIQYF.

The chain uses TRBV6-5 and TRBJ2-1; D call uncertain. CDR3 length: 17 residues. The germline V gene has CDR1 MNHEY and CDR2 SVGAGI. V shed 4 bases and J shed 0 bases, with 16 bases lying between them. CDR3 coding DNA: TGTGCCAGCAGTTTAAACTTACCCACGAGCTCCTACAATGAGCAGTTCTTC. Its translation is CASSLNLPTSSYNEQFF.

This clonotype has only a few counts. This chain uses TRBV7-8 with TRBJ2-5; 8 bases line up with TRBD2. CDR1 and CDR2 (germline): SGHVS, FQNEAQ. J was trimmed by 4 bases and V by 8 bases; bases with no gene match: 6. This CDR3 spans 13 amino acids. The CDR3 DNA is TGTGCCAGCCCCGGACTAGCCCTAGAGACCCAGTACTTC. Translating it yields CASPGLALETQYF.

This chain links TRBV7-8 with TRBJ2-3; TRBD2 agrees at 9 bases. With V trimmed by 1 base and J by 3 bases, 2 bases remained unmatched. CDR1 is SGHVS and CDR2 is FQNEAQ in the germline V gene. CDR3 length equals 15 residues. DNA of the CDR3: TGTGCCAGCAGCTTAGTTAGCGGGAGTACAGATACGCAGTATTTT. It encodes CASSLVSGSTDTQYF.

This clonotype was seen only a few times. This rearrangement joins TRBV20-1 to TRBJ2-1; a possible D gene is TRBD2 (6 bases). This CDR3 contains 18 residues. V was pared by 0 bases and J by 1 base, with 19 bases between. Germline V CDR1 and CDR2: DFQATT, SNEGSKA (reference sequence). In nucleotides, the CDR3 is TGCAGTGCTAGAGACCCTCGAGGAGGGGAAGGATCCTACAATGAGCAGTTCTTC. The encoded protein is CSARDPRGGEGSYNEQFF.

This clonotype was seen ten or more times. The chain has TRBV6-2 or TRBV6-3 and TRBJ2-7; 10 bases fit TRBD1. After removal of 7 bases from V and 6 bases from J, the junction contained 9 bases not matched to a gene. The length of the CDR3 is 14 residues. The germline V gene encodes CDR1 MNHEY and CDR2 SVGEGT. CDR3 DNA: TGTGCCAGCACCCCGAGGGGACAGGGGAGCGAGCAGTACTTC. Residues: CASTPRGQGSEQYF.

Written as DNA, the CDR3 is TGTGCCAGCAGGCTGGGACTAGCCACAGATACGCAGTATTTT. Its translation is CASRLGLATDTQYF. The chain joins TRBV12-3 or TRBV12-4 to TRBJ2-3; 9 bases are a match to TRBD2. The CDR3 spans 14 residues. With V trimmed by 6 bases and J by 2 bases, 3 bases remained unmatched.

V and J are TRBV19 and TRBJ2-5, with TRBD1 matching 8 bases. V shed 2 bases and J 4 bases; nucleotides not matched to a gene: 24. The CDR3 covers 21 residues. Germline V CDR1 and CDR2: LNHDA, SQIVND (reference sequence). CDR3 in DNA: TGTGCCAGTAGTATAACGGGTGGACAGGGTTGGCGGAGACCCACGTTAGAGACCCAGTACTTC. Its protein is CASSITGGQGWRRPTLETQYF. The complete variable domain, with remaining parts taken from reference TRBV19 and TRBJ2-5, reads DGGITQSPKYLFRKEGQNVTLSCEQNLNHDAMYWYRQDPGQGLRLIYYSQIVNDFQKGDIAEGYSVSREKKESFPLTVTSAQKNPTAFYLCASSITGGQGWRRPTLETQYFGPGTRLLVL.

Many counts were recorded for this clonotype. The chain recombines TRBV27 with TRBJ2-7, with TRBD2 as a possible D gene (6 bases). CDR1 MNHEY and CDR2 SMNVEV come from the germline V gene (reference sequence). Trimming removed 3 bases from V and 4 bases from J, with 13 bases in between. The CDR3 loop spans 14 amino acids. The CDR3 loop is CASSFAGTEYEQYF. CDR3 DNA: TGTGCCAGCAGTTTCGCTGGGACTGAATACGAGCAGTACTTC.

This rearrangement joins TRBV7-9 to TRBJ2-5, with D unclear. CDR3 length: 14 amino acids. Per germline, CDR1 SEHNR and CDR2 FQNEAQ (reference sequence). The germline V and J ends were trimmed by 3 bases and 5 bases, with 13 bases remaining between them. The CDR3 DNA sequence: TGTGCCAGCAGCTTCGAGTCTGGATACGAGACCCAGTACTTC. Translation: CASSFESGYETQYF. The whole variable domain, filled in from reference TRBV7-9 and TRBJ2-5, reads DTGVSQNPRHKITKRGQNVTFRCDPISEHNRLYWYRQTLGQGPEFLTYFQNEAQLEKSRLLSDRFSAERPKGSFSTLEIQRTEQGDSAMYLCASSFESGYETQYFGPGTRLLVL.

This clonotype was picked up many times. This sequence joins TRBV15 and TRBJ2-1, with TRBD1 identical over 12 bases. Germline V lookup: CDR1 LNHNV, CDR2 YYDKDF (reference sequence). Germline trimming cut 5 bases from V and 6 bases from J; bases unmatched to any gene: 5. The CDR3 contains 15 residues. The CDR3 sequence: CATSSGTGGINEQFF. The CDR3 DNA reads as TGTGCCACCAGCTCCGGGACAGGGGGCATCAATGAGCAGTTCTTC.